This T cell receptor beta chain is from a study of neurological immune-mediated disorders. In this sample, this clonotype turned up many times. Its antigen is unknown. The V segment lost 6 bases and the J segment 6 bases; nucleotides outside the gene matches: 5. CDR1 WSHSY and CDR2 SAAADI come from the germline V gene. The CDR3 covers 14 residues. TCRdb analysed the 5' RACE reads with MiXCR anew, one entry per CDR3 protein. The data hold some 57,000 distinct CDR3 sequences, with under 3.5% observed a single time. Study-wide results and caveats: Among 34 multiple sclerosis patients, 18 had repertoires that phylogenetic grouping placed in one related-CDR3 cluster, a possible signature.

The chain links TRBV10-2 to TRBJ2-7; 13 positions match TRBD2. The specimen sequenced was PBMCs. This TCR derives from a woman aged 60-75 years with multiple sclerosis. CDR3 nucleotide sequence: TGCGCCAGCAGGCCGGGACTAGCGGGAACCGAGCAGTACTTC. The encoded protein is CASRPGLAGTEQYF.